These T cell receptor beta chains were read from a single sample in a study of early T cells in non-severe SARS-CoV-2 infection. TCRdb independently ran MiXCR on the 5' RACE reads; one entry per CDR3 protein. The repertoire includes 60,000 or so distinct CDR3 sequences, around 13% of them detected once, and roughly 4.5% sits in the top ten. Sequencing input: whole blood. The receptors here all came from an adult who was a healthcare worker with PCR-confirmed SARS-CoV-2 infection or an uninfected control (not recorded which). Each CDR3 is given without its conserved first and last residue. The size entry is marked missing in some rows and otherwise reads once, few, many or a size class.

v_call	clone_size	cdr3_length	j_call	cdr3_aa
TRBV13	NA	13	TRBJ1-1	ASSLSYTGQTEAF
TRBV13	many	10	TRBJ2-1	ASSLEAGEQF
TRBV29-1	NA	12	TRBJ2-3	SVGVGSLADTQY
TRBV25-1	many	11	TRBJ2-5	ASSLRYQETQY
TRBV19	many	13	TRBJ1-2	ASSQQGDPYYGYT
TRBV20-1	few	11	TRBJ2-5	SAKSGAPETQY
TRBV14	NA	15	TRBJ2-7	ASSHPGVALNSYEQY
TRBV29-1	few	11	TRBJ2-7	SVRTSGTYEQY
TRBV20-1	few	16	TRBJ2-3	SARPRGDRASSTDTQY
TRBV24-1	many	11	TRBJ2-2	ATSDFRVGELF
TRBV18	few	13	TRBJ2-7	ASSRAGTGSDEQY
TRBV5-1	medium-sized	12	TRBJ1-5	ASSLDGVNQPQH
TRBV28	NA	16	TRBJ1-5	ASSSSSSILYGNQPQH
TRBV11-2	NA	13	TRBJ2-2	ASSEGLRTTGELF
TRBV7-9	many	12	TRBJ2-5	ASSLEAQGETQY
TRBV10-3	many	10	TRBJ2-1	AISEGNNEQF
TRBV18	NA	9	TRBJ1-3	AGGAGNTIY
TRBV27	NA	13	TRBJ1-2	ASSSTWAGPWGYT
TRBV6-5	many	9	TRBJ1-1	ARGMNTEAF
TRBV20-1	few	9	TRBJ2-3	SAKGGDTQY
TRBV30	NA	13	TRBJ2-1	AWSMDSVSYNEQF
TRBV7-2	many	11	TRBJ1-5	ASSLLVNQPQH
TRBV3-1	many	11	TRBJ1-2	ASSRGQSYGYT
TRBV29-1	NA	9	TRBJ1-2	SGTTRYGYT
TRBV6-2/TRBV6-3	NA	17	TRBJ1-5	ASSPYSGTGAVGSQPQH
TRBV18	many	11	TRBJ1-1	ASSQGAETEAF
TRBV18	many	16	TRBJ2-6	ASSPPWTLTSGANVLT
TRBV11-2	few	13	TRBJ2-5	ASSLPTGRLETQY
TRBV6-5	many	14	TRBJ2-1	ASRPSSASSYNEQF
TRBV4-1	NA	14	TRBJ2-5	ASSQGHSGGVETQY
TRBV6-1	many	12	TRBJ1-1	ASSEVGRSGVAF
TRBV7-2	NA	12	TRBJ2-3	ASSPRTYEDTQY
TRBV20-1	few	11	TRBJ1-5	SATPDSNQPQH
TRBV20-1	NA	12	TRBJ2-7	SASPTGAKYEQY
TRBV3-1	many	11	TRBJ2-3	ASSQVWTDTQY
TRBV29-1	many	13	TRBJ2-7	SVEGRDGVPREQY
TRBV6-2/TRBV6-3	few	13	TRBJ1-5	ASRWTGDSNQPQH
TRBV20-1	many	10	TRBJ2-7	SARTSGNEQY
TRBV29-1	few	12	TRBJ2-1	SVSYRGSYNEQF
TRBV4-1	NA	13	TRBJ2-7	ASSQEATASYEQY
TRBV3-1	many	13	TRBJ1-5	ASSQSDREHQPQH
TRBV9	many	14	TRBJ2-3	ASSVRASGGADTQY
TRBV18	few	14	TRBJ1-5	ASSPTGQGGNQPQH
TRBV20-1	NA	15	TRBJ2-3	SARVGLGRTHTDTQY
TRBV6-2/TRBV6-3	many	11	TRBJ1-5	ASSYSISQPQH
TRBV3-1	NA	9	TRBJ1-2	ASSQGNGYT
TRBV6-2/TRBV6-3	NA	10	TRBJ2-7	ASSFHRDEQY
TRBV20-1	few	13	TRBJ1-6	SASSGSSYNSPLH
TRBV2	few	14	TRBJ2-2	ASRDSSGRNTGELF
TRBV6-1	many	11	TRBJ2-4	ASSEGSWNIQY
TRBV7-3	many	10	TRBJ2-1	ASSSSLDEQF
TRBV10-3	many	11	TRBJ2-1	AIRGTGNNEQF
TRBV5-1	many	12	TRBJ2-3	ASSLSDEADTQY